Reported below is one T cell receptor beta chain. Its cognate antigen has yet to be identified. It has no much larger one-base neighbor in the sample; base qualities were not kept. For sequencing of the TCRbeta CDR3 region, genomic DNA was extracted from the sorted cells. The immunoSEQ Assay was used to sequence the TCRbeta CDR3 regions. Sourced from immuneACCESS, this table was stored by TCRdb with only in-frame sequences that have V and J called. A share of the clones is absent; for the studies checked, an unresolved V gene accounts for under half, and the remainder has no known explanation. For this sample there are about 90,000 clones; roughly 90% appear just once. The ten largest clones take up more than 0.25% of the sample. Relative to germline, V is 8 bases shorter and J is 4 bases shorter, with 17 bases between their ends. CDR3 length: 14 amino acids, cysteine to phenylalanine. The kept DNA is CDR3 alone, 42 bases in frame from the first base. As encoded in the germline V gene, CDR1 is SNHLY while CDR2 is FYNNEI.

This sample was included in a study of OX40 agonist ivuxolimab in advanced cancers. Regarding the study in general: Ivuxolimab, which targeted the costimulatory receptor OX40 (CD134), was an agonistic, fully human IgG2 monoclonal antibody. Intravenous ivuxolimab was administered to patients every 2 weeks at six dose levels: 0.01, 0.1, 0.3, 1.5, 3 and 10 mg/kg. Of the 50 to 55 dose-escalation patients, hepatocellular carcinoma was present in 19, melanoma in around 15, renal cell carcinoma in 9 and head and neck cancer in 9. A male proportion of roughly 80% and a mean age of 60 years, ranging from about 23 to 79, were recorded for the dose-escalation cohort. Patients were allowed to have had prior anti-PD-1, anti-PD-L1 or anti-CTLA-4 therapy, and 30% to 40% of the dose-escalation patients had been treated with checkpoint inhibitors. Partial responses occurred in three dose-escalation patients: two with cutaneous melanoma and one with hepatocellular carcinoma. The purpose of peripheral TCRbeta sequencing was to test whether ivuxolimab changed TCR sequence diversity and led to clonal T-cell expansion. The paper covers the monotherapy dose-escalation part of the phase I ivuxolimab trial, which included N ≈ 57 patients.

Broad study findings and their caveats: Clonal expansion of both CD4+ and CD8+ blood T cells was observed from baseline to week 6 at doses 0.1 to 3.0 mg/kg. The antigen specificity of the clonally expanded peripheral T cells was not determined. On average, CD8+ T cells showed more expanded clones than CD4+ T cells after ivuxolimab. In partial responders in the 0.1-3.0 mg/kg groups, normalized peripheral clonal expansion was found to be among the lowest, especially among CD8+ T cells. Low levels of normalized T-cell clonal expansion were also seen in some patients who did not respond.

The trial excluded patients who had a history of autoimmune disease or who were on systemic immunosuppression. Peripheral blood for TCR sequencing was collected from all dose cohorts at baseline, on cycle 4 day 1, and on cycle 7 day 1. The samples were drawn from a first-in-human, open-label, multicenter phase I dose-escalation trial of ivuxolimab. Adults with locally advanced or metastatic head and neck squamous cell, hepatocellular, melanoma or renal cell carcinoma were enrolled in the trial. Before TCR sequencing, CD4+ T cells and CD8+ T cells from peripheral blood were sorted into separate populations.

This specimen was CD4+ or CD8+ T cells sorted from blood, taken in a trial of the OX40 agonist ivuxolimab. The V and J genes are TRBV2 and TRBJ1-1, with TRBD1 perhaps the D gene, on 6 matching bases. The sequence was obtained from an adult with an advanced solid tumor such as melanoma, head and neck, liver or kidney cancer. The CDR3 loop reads CASLEGGRTTEAFF. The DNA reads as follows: TGTGCCAGCTTGGAGGGGGGGAGAACCACTGAAGCTTTCTTT.